Shown below are 21 T cell receptor beta chains from a single sample sequenced in a study of cytomegalovirus exposure and HLA in healthy donors. Researchers ran the PCR with 60 Vbeta and 13 Jbeta primers. The table came from immunoSEQ multiplex PCR; TCRdb's copy has only in-frame clones and leaves some out. The sample has approximately 150,000 clones; more than 60% are singletons. Sequences were obtained from PBMCs. Source of these receptors: a young woman in good health and CMV-seronegative.

As DNA, the CDR3 is TGTGCCAGCAGCCTTAGCGGAGACTCCTACAATGAGCAGTTCTTC. Translation gives CASSLSGDSYNEQFF. This chain uses TRBV9 with TRBJ2-1, with D perhaps matching TRBD2 (6 bases). The germline V gene encodes CDR1 SGDLS and CDR2 YYNGEE. CDR3 length: 15 residues. The V end lost 4 bases, the J end lost 0 bases, and 11 bases lay between the germline ends. Full variable domain (missing parts from reference TRBV9 and TRBJ2-1): DSGVTQTPKHLITATGQRVTLRCSPRSGDLSVYWYQQSLDQGLQFLIQYYNGEERAKGNILERFSAQQFPDLHSELNLSSLELGDSALYFCASSLSGDSYNEQFFGPGTRLTVL.

The V and J genes are TRBV5-1 and TRBJ2-3, with 8 bases identical to TRBD1. Losses at the gene ends were 0 bases for V and 2 bases for J; bases not matched to a gene: 2. This CDR3 spans 15 amino acids. Germline CDR1 SGHRS, CDR2 YFSETQ. Written as DNA, the CDR3 is TGCGCCAGCAGCTTGGGACAGGGGCACACAGATACGCAGTATTTT. Its translation: CASSLGQGHTDTQYF.

This chain joins TRBV28 and TRBJ2-1; TRBD2 matches 9 bases. The CDR3 is made up of 14 amino acids. Germline V CDR1 and CDR2: MDHEN, SYDVKM. The V and J ends lost 6 bases and 4 bases, in that order; junction bases with no gene match: 4. The CDR3 region is CASRRLADYNEQFF. The CDR3 coding sequence is TGTGCCAGCAGGCGACTAGCGGATTACAATGAGCAGTTCTTC. Using reference TRBV28 and TRBJ2-1 for the parts outside the CDR3, the full variable domain is DVKVTQSSRYLVKRTGEKVFLECVQDMDHENMFWYRQDPGLGLRLIYFSYDVKMKEKGDIPEGYSVSREKKERFSLILESASTNQTSMYLCASRRLADYNEQFFGPGTRLTVL.

The chain is built from TRBV11-2 and TRBJ1-1; 7 positions agree with TRBD1. Germline CDR1 reads SGHAT; CDR2 reads FQNNGV. The CDR3 extends over 15 amino acids. The V and J ends lost 5 bases and 3 bases, in that order; junction bases with no gene match: 9. CDR3 DNA: TGTGCCAGCAGCCTTAGGACAGGATGGGACACTGAAGCTTTCTTT. It yields the protein CASSLRTGWDTEAFF.

The rearrangement uses TRBV18 and TRBJ2-7, with 12 bases matching TRBD2. V was pared by 3 bases and J by 2 bases, with 5 bases of the junction left unmatched. Germline loops: CDR1 KGHSH, CDR2 LQKENI. This CDR3 has 16 amino acids. In nucleotides, the CDR3 is TGTGCCAGCTCACCCCTAGCGGGAGGGTCACCCTACGAGCAGTACTTC. Protein sequence: CASSPLAGGSPYEQYF.

V and J are TRBV5-1 and TRBJ2-5; 7 positions agree with TRBD2. J lost 5 bases, V lost 3 bases, and 10 bases had no gene match. In germline, CDR1 is SGHRS, CDR2 YFSETQ. The CDR3 consists of 15 residues. CDR3 sequence (DNA): TGCGCCAGCAGCTCGGCTAGCGGAGGGAGCGAGACCCAGTACTTC. Its protein product is CASSSASGGSETQYF.

This clone was picked up one time. This chain uses TRBV18 with TRBJ2-2; 7 bases are shared with TRBD1. Losses at the gene ends were 3 bases for V and 6 bases for J; bases not matched to a gene: 7. The CDR3 contains 15 residues. Germline CDR1 is KGHSH and CDR2 is LQKENI. CDR3 loop: CASSPRKQGSGELFF. CDR3 coding DNA: TGTGCCAGCTCACCTCGAAAACAGGGGTCCGGGGAGCTGTTTTTT.

The V call is TRBV7-9, the J call TRBJ1-3; 7 bases agree with TRBD1. There are 15 residues in the CDR3. V trimming: 8 bases; J trimming: 3 bases; junction bases outside the gene matches: 10. Germline CDR1 reads SEHNR; CDR2 reads FQNEAQ (reference sequence). CDR3: CASGIKGGRGNTIYF. The CDR3 DNA reads as TGTGCCAGCGGAATTAAAGGGGGCCGTGGAAACACCATATATTTT.

V is TRBV30 and J is TRBJ1-2; tentatively, D is TRBD1 (5 bases). The CDR3 loop spans 13 amino acids. Germline V lookup: CDR1 GTSNPN, CDR2 SVGIG (reference sequence). V lost 3 bases to trimming and J lost 6 bases, with 14 bases between them. DNA of the CDR3: TGTGCCTGGAGGCGGGGGGTCAGTAATGGCTACACCTTC. Amino acids: CAWRRGVSNGYTF.

The V gene is TRBV10-3, the J gene TRBJ2-7, with D uncertain. Trimming removed 0 bases from V and 6 bases from J, with 9 bases in between. The CDR3 consists of 13 residues. The V gene's germline CDR1 is ENHRY and CDR2 SYGVKD. The CDR3 region has the DNA TGTGCCATCAGTGAGTCCCTTCCCCTCGAGCAGTACTTC. As protein: CAISESLPLEQYF.

This clone was counted a few times. The V call is TRBV6-5, the J call TRBJ2-7; TRBD2 is a possible D gene (5 bases). The V end lost 6 bases, the J end lost 6 bases, and 9 bases lay between the germline ends. The CDR3 is 11 amino acids. CDR1 and CDR2 from the germline V gene are MNHEY and SVGAGI. The DNA for the CDR3 is TGTGCCAGCAGGACTACCCTCGAGCAGTACTTC. Protein sequence: CASRTTLEQYF.

This clone was recorded only once. Sequence at one end of the junction differs from germline and may be a read error. The chain is built from TRBV6-4 and TRBJ2-7, with 8 bases that match TRBD1. Germline V CDR1 and CDR2: MRHNA, SNTAGT. There are 15 residues in the CDR3. This chain's CDR3 is CASSVEPGGSHEQYF. DNA for the CDR3: TGTGCCAGCAGTGTTGAACCAGGGGGCTCCCACGAGCAGTACTTC.

V gene TRBV21-1 combines with J gene TRBJ1-4; TRBD1, the D gene given by the table, was not confirmed from the DNA. TRBV21-1 is tagged as a pseudogene. This CDR3 is built from 15 residues. For the CDR3, the DNA is TGTGCCAGCAGCACCTCGGACAGGGACGGAGAAAAACTGTTTTTT. Residues: CASSTSDRDGEKLFF.

This clone has only one observation. The CDR3 here is CASSEQSGASYEQYF. DNA of the CDR3: TGTGCCAGCAGTGAACAAAGCGGGGCATCCTACGAGCAGTACTTC. The gene calls are TRBV2 and TRBJ2-7; TRBD2 matches at 7 bases. The germline gives CDR1 SNHLY, CDR2 FYNNEI. The V segment lost 2 bases and the J segment 1 base; nucleotides outside the gene matches: 5. The CDR3 is made up of 15 amino acids.

With regard to this clone: The DNA is left out, because the CDR3 cannot be placed on it with certainty; the CDR3 is given as TCRdb lists it. The chain combines TRBV21-1 with TRBJ1-1; no check of the table's D call, TRBD1, against the DNA was made. TRBV21-1 is tagged as a pseudogene. The CDR3 region is 16 residues in length, termini included. CDR3 residues: CASSAGGWAGGTEAFF.

This clone was counted a single time. The chain recombines TRBV30 with TRBJ1-2, with D uncertain. Germline CDR1 GTSNPN, CDR2 SVGIG (reference sequence). This CDR3 comprises 14 residues. Trimming took off 4 bases at V and 1 base at J, with 13 bases between the two ends. This chain's CDR3 is CAWNVPPGNYGYTF. CDR3 sequence (DNA): TGTGCCTGGAATGTACCCCCCGGTAACTATGGCTACACCTTC.

This clone was seen just once. The chain has TRBV1 and TRBJ2-7; the table calls TRBD2, which could not be checked here. TRBV1 is a documented pseudogene. The CDR3 length is 14 residues. The DNA of the CDR3 is TGCACCAGCAACTCAACGGGAGGACCGCGGGAGCAGTACTTC. Its translation: CTSNSTGGPREQYF.

The chain has TRBV6-6 and TRBJ2-7; D is possibly TRBD2 (5 bases). The V gene's germline CDR1 is MNHNY and CDR2 SVGAGI (reference sequence). The CDR3 sequence is 13 residues long. With 4 bases removed from V and 3 bases from J, the gap between germline ends came to 10 bases. The CDR3 DNA sequence: TGTGCCAGCAGTTCCGGACTGGACTACGAGCAGTACTTC. It is translated as CASSSGLDYEQYF.

This chain links TRBV5-1 with TRBJ2-3; D call uncertain. Germline loops: CDR1 SGHRS, CDR2 YFSETQ. V was pared by 1 base and J by 3 bases, with 6 bases between. CDR3 length: 13 amino acids. DNA of the CDR3: TGCGCCAGCAGCTTGTTTGCGACAGATACGCAGTATTTT. Its translation is CASSLFATDTQYF.

This chain connects TRBV6-1 to TRBJ1-2; TRBD1 is a possible D gene (5 bases). CDR3 length: 15 amino acids. Germline CDR1 MNHNS, CDR2 SASEGT. V shed 6 bases and J shed 0 bases, with 14 bases lying between them. CDR3 in DNA: TGTGCCAGCAGCGAAATAGACAGCTCTAACTATGGCTACACCTTC. Protein product: CASSEIDSSNYGYTF.

This clone has only a few counts. This chain links TRBV30 with TRBJ1-1, with D possibly matching TRBD1 (5 bases). This CDR3 comprises 12 residues. Trimming pared 8 bases from V and 1 base from J, leaving 11 bases between. Germline V lookup: CDR1 GTSNPN, CDR2 SVGIG (reference sequence). As DNA, the CDR3 is TGTGCCGGGGGGAGGTCGAACACTGAAGCTTTCTTT. This codes for CAGGRSNTEAFF.